The entry that follows covers one TCR beta chain sequence. Its specificity is unknown. These data come from a study of T cell responses to AZD1222 COVID-19 vaccine. Study conclusions and caveats: Recipients of AZD1222 seropositive at baseline numbered only six or seven. Repertoire collection took place solely once the T cell response had peaked. Among vaccine-associated CD4 TCRs, coverage spanned spike, with dominance at 160-218 and 743-854. Reportedly, close to half of spike-specific TCRs are directed against unmutated variant regions.

The CDR3 runs to 17 residues. Germline V gives CDR1 MNHEY, CDR2 SMNVEV (reference sequence). V shed 5 bases and J shed 2 bases, with 16 bases lying between them. Clones were read by immunoSEQ multiplex PCR, and TCRdb kept only the in-frame ones, dropping some. This sample yields 200,000 or so clones, of which around 93% are seen a single time; more than 0.8% belongs to the top ten. Sequencing used peripheral blood, obtained 28 days after the second AZD1222 dose. The chain links TRBV27 to TRBJ2-6; D perhaps matches TRBD2 (5 bases). The origin of this receptor is an adult who received the AZD1222 COVID-19 vaccine. The chain's CDR3 is CASSRAPGSPGANVLTF. CDR3 in DNA: TGTGCCAGCAGTCGGGCCCCGGGGTCCCCTGGGGCCAACGTCCTGACTTTC.